This T cell receptor (beta chain) was captured by sequencing in a study of regulatory T cells in long-lasting Graves disease. CDR3-region Arm-PCR and iRepertoire HTBI primers produced the TCR beta libraries. TCRdb processed the multiplex PCR reads anew with MiXCR; each CDR3 protein has one entry. The sample yields roughly 610,000 distinct CDR3 sequences, around 15% seen once. The time point here: newly diagnosed GD, antithyroid drugs for less than 3 months. Isolated PBMC RNA provided the starting material for the TCR library. This clonotype came up many times. Its antigen remains unidentified. V trimming: 4 bases; J trimming: 3 bases; junction bases outside the gene matches: 10. Germline CDR1 is MDHEN and CDR2 is SYDVKM. This CDR3 has 18 amino acids. Whole-study findings and limits: Persistent Graves' patients had lower TCR diversity than newly diagnosed ones.

The same specimen was also included in a second study, on T cells in Graves' hyperthyroidism and ophthalmopathy.

V and J are TRBV28 and TRBJ2-3, with TRBD2 matching over 13 bases. This receptor was obtained from a woman in her twenties or thirties with Graves disease. The specimen comprised peripheral blood mononuclear cells (PBMCs), sampled at new diagnosis, from a patient treated with antithyroid drugs. The CDR3 DNA sequence: TGTGCCAGCAGTTCTCTAGGACTAGCGGGAGAGGAAACAGATACGCAGTATTTT. It codes for CASSSLGLAGEETDTQYF.